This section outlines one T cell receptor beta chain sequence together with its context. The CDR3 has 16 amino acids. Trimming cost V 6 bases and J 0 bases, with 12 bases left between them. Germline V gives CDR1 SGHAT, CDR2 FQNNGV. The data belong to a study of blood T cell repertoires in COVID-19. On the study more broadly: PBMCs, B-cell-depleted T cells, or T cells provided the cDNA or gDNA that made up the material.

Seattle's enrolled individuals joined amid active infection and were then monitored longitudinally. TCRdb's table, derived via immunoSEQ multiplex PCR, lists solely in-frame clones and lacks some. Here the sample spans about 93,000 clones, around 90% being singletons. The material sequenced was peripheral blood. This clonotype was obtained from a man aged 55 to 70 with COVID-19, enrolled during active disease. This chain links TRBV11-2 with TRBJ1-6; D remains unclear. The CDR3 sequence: CASRGLRSSYNSPLHF. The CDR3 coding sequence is TGTGCCAGCAGGGGCCTCCGAAGCTCCTATAATTCACCCCTCCACTTT.